These T cell receptor beta chains were read from a single sample in a study of CD8+ T cells in alopecia areata. Data came from immunoSEQ multiplex PCR; TCRdb stores just in-frame clones and leaves some out. The sample records hundreds of thousands of clones, 57% being singletons. The input for sequencing was CD4+ T cells sorted from blood, taken at week 0. The receptors derive from a human donor with alopecia areata. The CDR3 runs from the conserved cysteine through the conserved F or W. A D gene is named only where the DNA matches it firmly. Only part of the rows carry a size: once, few, many, or a class if the clone is expanded.

once,-,TRBJ1-2,TRBV9,TGTGCCAGCAGCGTAGGGGTCCGGGGCTACACCTTC,CASSVGVRGYTF
once,-,TRBJ2-3,TRBV30,TGTGCCTGGAGTGTAGGGTCGTCCGATACGCAGTATTTT,CAWSVGSSDTQYF
-,-,TRBJ2-5,TRBV30,TGTGCCTGGAGTGTATCGGGTGAGACCCAGTACTTC,CAWSVSGETQYF
-,-,TRBJ1-5,TRBV2,TGTGCCAGCAGTGAAGACGGAAGAGACCAGCCCCAGCATTTT,CASSEDGRDQPQHF
-,-,TRBJ2-7,TRBV7-2,TGTGCCAGCAGCTCCAGACCGGGGGACGAGCAGTACTTC,CASSSRPGDEQYF
-,-,TRBJ1-4,TRBV29-1,TGCAGCGCCCAGCCCGACCCGGCTGAAAAACTGTTTTTT,CSAQPDPAEKLFF
-,-,TRBJ1-5,TRBV6-5,TGTGCCAGCAGTTATTTCAGAGATCAGCCCCAGCATTTT,CASSYFRDQPQHF
-,TRBD1,TRBJ2-7,TRBV29-1,TGCAGCGTTGCCGGGACAGGAACTTACGAGCAGTACTTC,CSVAGTGTYEQYF
-,-,TRBJ2-7,TRBV30,TGTGCCTGGAGCAGACAGGTCCGTTCCTACGAGCAGTACTTC,CAWSRQVRSYEQYF
-,-,TRBJ1-2,TRBV5-4,TGTGCCAGCAGCCCCCGGGACACTGTCTATGGCTACACCTTC,CASSPRDTVYGYTF
-,-,TRBJ2-7,TRBV7-9,TGTGCCAGCAGCTTAGGGTCGGGGAGATCCTACGAGCAGTACTTC,CASSLGSGRSYEQYF
-,-,TRBJ1-3,TRBV29-1,TGCAGCGTTGAAGGCAATGGAAACACCATATATTTT,CSVEGNGNTIYF
once,-,TRBJ1-2,TRBV4-1,TGCGCCAGCAGCAGTCCCGGGACCCTCTCGGGTGGCTACACCTTC,CASSSPGTLSGGYTF
-,-,TRBJ1-5,TRBV6-1,TGTGCCAGCAGTGAAGTTGTAGGTTCTCAGCCCCAGCATTTT,CASSEVVGSQPQHF
-,-,TRBJ1-5,TRBV30,TGTGCCTGGAGTCGGCAGGGTGATCAGCCCCAGCATTTT,CAWSRQGDQPQHF
-,-,TRBJ1-4,TRBV29-1,TGCAGCGTCCCGGACTCTACAGGGTTCGAAAAACTGTTTTTT,CSVPDSTGFEKLFF
-,-,TRBJ1-2,TRBV6-1,TGTGCCAGCAGGCCGGGGGCAGTCTATGGCTACACCTTC,CASRPGAVYGYTF
-,TRBD1,TRBJ1-1,TRBV11-2,TGTGCCAGCAGCAGGGGACAGGGGCGGACTGAAGCTTTCTTT,CASSRGQGRTEAFF
many,-,TRBJ1-1,TRBV7-9,TGTGCCAGCAGCTTCGGCGGTAACACTGAAGCTTTCTTT,CASSFGGNTEAFF
-,TRBD1,TRBJ1-2,TRBV25-1,TGTGCCAGCAGTCCTGGACAGGGAAGCTATGGCTACACCTTC,CASSPGQGSYGYTF
-,-,TRBJ2-1,TRBV5-1,TGCGCCAGCAGTCGGGAGCGGTCCTACAATGAGCAGTTCTTC,CASSRERSYNEQFF
-,-,TRBJ1-5,TRBV30,TGTGCCTGGAGTGTGTCCAGGGGAAACAATCAGCCCCAGCATTTT,CAWSVSRGNNQPQHF
-,-,TRBJ2-7,TRBV30,TGTGCCTGGAGTGTCAGGACCTACTCCTACGAGCAGTACTTC,CAWSVRTYSYEQYF
-,TRBD1,TRBJ2-7,TRBV18,TGTGCCAGCTCACCAAGGGACAGTTCCTACGAGCAGTACTTC,CASSPRDSSYEQYF
-,TRBD1,TRBJ1-2,TRBV7-9,TGTGCCAGCCTCGGGACAGGATATGGCTACACCTTC,CASLGTGYGYTF
-,-,TRBJ2-7,TRBV6-6,TGTGCCAGCAGTCTCACCACGGGCTACGAGCAGTACTTC,CASSLTTGYEQYF
-,TRBD2,TRBJ2-7,TRBV5-1,TGCGCCAGCAGATCAACTAGCGGGGGACCCTACGAGCAGTACTTC,CASRSTSGGPYEQYF
-,-,TRBJ1-1,TRBV29-1,TGCAGCTATACCGACAGTGGAGCTTTCTTT,CSYTDSGAFF
-,TRBD1,TRBJ1-5,TRBV29-1,TGCAGCGTTGATCCAGGGGGGAATCAGCCCCAGCATTTT,CSVDPGGNQPQHF
once,TRBD2,TRBJ2-7,TRBV11-2,TGTGCCAGCAGCTTTAGCGGGAGTTACGAGCAGTACTTC,CASSFSGSYEQYF
-,TRBD2,TRBJ2-4,TRBV5-6,TGTGCCAGCAGCCCCCGGCGGGGGGATAACATTCAGTACTTC,CASSPRRGDNIQYF
-,-,TRBJ1-2,TRBV29-1,TGCAGCGTTGACAGGGCAAACTATGGCTACACCTTC,CSVDRANYGYTF